The 8 T cell receptor beta chains reported below all come from one sample, sequenced in a study of blood T cell repertoires in COVID-19. Produced via immunoSEQ multiplex PCR; TCRdb's table is partial and in-frame only. The data show roughly 120,000 clones, with roughly 92% seen just once and around 1.9% held by the top ten. Sequenced input: peripheral blood. Receptors originate from a man between 45 and 60 years old with COVID-19, enrolled during active disease.

The chain combines TRBV6-2 or TRBV6-3 with TRBJ2-7, with 8 bases lining up with TRBD1. The CDR3 extends over 16 amino acids. Germline V gene sequence: CDR1 MNHEY, CDR2 SVGEGT. V was clipped by 0 bases and J by 9 bases; unmatched bases: 13. CDR3 protein: CASSYSRDRPFFRQYF. For the CDR3, the DNA is TGTGCCAGCAGTTACTCGCGGGACAGGCCGTTCTTCAGGCAGTACTTC.

V gene TRBV6-6 combines with J gene TRBJ2-3; TRBD1 agrees at 7 bases. V lost 6 bases, J lost 4 bases, and 7 bases stayed unmatched. In germline, CDR1 is MNHNY, CDR2 SVGAGI (reference sequence). This CDR3 is 14 amino acids long. The CDR3 nucleotides are TGTGCCAGCAGCAGACAGGGAGCCCCAGATACGCAGTATTTT. Amino acids: CASSRQGAPDTQYF.

The rearrangement uses TRBV5-4 and TRBJ2-3, with 10 bases aligning to TRBD1. J lost 5 bases, V lost 4 bases, and 10 bases had no gene match. Germline CDR1 reads SGHNT; CDR2 reads YYREEE (reference sequence). The CDR3 totals 16 residues. CDR3 nucleotide sequence: TGTGCCAGCAGCGGTCCGGGACAGGGGCGTAGAGATACGCAGTATTTT. Amino acid sequence: CASSGPGQGRRDTQYF.

The chain links TRBV9 to TRBJ2-3, with 7 bases aligning to TRBD1. Per germline, CDR1 SGDLS and CDR2 YYNGEE. The CDR3 runs 15 residues. The V segment lost 3 bases and the J segment 2 bases; nucleotides outside the gene matches: 6. CDR3 sequence: CASSGGTGDTDTQYF. CDR3 DNA: TGTGCCAGCAGCGGTGGAACAGGGGACACAGATACGCAGTATTTT.

The chain joins TRBV7-2 to TRBJ2-5, with TRBD1 matching over 8 bases. The CDR3 runs to 14 residues. Germline values: CDR1 SGHTA, CDR2 FQGNSA. Trimming at V came to 5 bases and at J to 5 bases, leaving 7 bases not matched to a gene. The CDR3 reads CASSQRTGMETQYF. CDR3 sequence (DNA): TGTGCCAGCAGCCAGAGGACAGGGATGGAGACCCAGTACTTC. Filled out from reference TRBV7-2 and TRBJ2-5, the complete variable domain reads GAGVSQSPSNKVTEKGKDVELRCDPISGHTALYWYRQSLGQGLEFLIYFQGNSAPDKSGLPSDRFSAERTGGSVSTLTIQRTQQEDSAVYLCASSQRTGMETQYFGPGTRLLVL.

This chain links TRBV18 with TRBJ1-1, with TRBD1 as a possible D gene (5 bases). V dropped 5 bases and J dropped 2 bases, with 18 bases sitting between them. This CDR3 comprises 16 residues. Germline V lookup: CDR1 KGHSH, CDR2 LQKENI. The CDR3 here is CASSSGHQGSNTEAFF. CDR3 sequence (DNA): TGTGCCAGCTCATCTGGACACCAGGGCTCCAACACTGAAGCTTTCTTT.

CDR3 amino acids: CASSPTTYTEAFF. The CDR3 DNA reads as TGTGCCAGCAGTCCCACAACCTACACTGAAGCTTTCTTT. This sequence joins TRBV27 and TRBJ1-1; no definite D call. Germline V gives CDR1 MNHEY, CDR2 SMNVEV (reference sequence). The length of the CDR3 is 13 residues. V lost 5 bases to trimming and J lost 3 bases, with 10 bases between them.

The chain recombines TRBV7-9 with TRBJ2-1; 7 bases map to TRBD2. J was trimmed by 4 bases and V by 5 bases; bases with no gene match: 11. The CDR3 is 16 residues long. Germline CDR1 is SEHNR and CDR2 is FQNEAQ (reference sequence). CDR3 bases: TGTGCCAGCAGCCTCCCTAGCGGTACGGCATACAATGAGCAGTTCTTC. The encoded protein is CASSLPSGTAYNEQFF.